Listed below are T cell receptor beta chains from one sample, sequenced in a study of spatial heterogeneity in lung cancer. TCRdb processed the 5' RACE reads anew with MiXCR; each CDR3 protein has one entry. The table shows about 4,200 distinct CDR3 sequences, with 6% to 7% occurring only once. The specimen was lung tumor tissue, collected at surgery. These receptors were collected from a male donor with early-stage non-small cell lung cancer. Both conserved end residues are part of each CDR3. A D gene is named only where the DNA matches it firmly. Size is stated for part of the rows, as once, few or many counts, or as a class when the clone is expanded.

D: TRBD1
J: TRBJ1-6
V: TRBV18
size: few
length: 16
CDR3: CASSPQQGNYNSPLHF
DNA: TGTGCCAGCTCACCGCAACAGGGGAACTATAATTCACCCCTCCACTTT

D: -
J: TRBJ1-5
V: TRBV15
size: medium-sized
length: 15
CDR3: CATSSTTGSNQPQHF
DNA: TGTGCCACCAGCAGTACTACAGGATCCAATCAGCCCCAGCATTTT

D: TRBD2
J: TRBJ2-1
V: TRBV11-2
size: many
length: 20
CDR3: CASSLRLAGGSGHSYNEQFF
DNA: TGTGCCAGCAGCCTTCGACTAGCGGGGGGATCGGGCCATTCCTACAATGAGCAGTTCTTC

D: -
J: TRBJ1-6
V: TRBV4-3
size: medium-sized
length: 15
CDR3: CASSQDQGWGSPLHF
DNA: TGCGCCAGCAGCCAAGATCAGGGGTGGGGTTCACCCCTCCACTTT

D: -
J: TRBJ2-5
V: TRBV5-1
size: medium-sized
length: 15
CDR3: CASSLEAVYGETQYF
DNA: TGCGCCAGCAGCTTGGAGGCAGTGTATGGAGAGACCCAGTACTTC

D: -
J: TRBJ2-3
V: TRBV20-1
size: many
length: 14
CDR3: CSAAVWGSTDTQYF
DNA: TGCAGTGCTGCTGTTTGGGGCAGCACAGATACGCAGTATTTT

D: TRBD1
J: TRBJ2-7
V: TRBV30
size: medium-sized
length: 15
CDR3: CAWSTRDRGAYEQYF
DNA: TGTGCCTGGAGTACCCGGGACAGGGGGGCCTACGAGCAGTACTTC

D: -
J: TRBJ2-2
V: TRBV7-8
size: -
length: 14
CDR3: CASSPQGNTGELFF
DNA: TGTGCCAGCAGCCCCCAGGGAAACACCGGGGAGCTGTTTTTT

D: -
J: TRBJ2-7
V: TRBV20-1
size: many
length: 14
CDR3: CSASLPTESYEQYF
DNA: TGCAGTGCTAGTCTGCCGACGGAGTCCTACGAGCAGTACTTC

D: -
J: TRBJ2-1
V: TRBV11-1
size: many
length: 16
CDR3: CASSLVWTNNPNEQFF
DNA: TGTGCCAGCAGCTTAGTATGGACTAACAACCCCAATGAGCAGTTCTTC

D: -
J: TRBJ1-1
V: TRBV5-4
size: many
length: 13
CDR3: CASSYRPDTEAFF
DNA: TGTGCCAGCAGCTATAGGCCCGACACTGAAGCTTTCTTT

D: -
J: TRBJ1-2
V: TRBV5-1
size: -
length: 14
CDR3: CASSLAGTDVGYTF
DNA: TGCGCCAGCAGCTTGGCCGGGACGGACGTTGGCTACACCTTC

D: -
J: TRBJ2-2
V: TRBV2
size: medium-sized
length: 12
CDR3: CATRSSTGELFF
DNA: TGTGCCACAAGATCAAGCACCGGGGAGCTGTTTTTT

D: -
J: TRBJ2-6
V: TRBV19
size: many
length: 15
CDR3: CASSFQVSGANVLTF
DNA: TGTGCCAGTAGCTTCCAGGTCTCTGGGGCCAACGTCCTGACTTTC

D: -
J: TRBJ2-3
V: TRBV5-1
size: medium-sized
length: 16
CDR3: CASSMGGTSFTDTQYF
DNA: TGCGCCAGCAGTATGGGCGGGACTTCATTCACAGATACGCAGTATTTT

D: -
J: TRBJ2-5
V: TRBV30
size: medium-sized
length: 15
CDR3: CAWNVGGPTKETQYF
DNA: TGTGCCTGGAACGTAGGGGGTCCTACGAAAGAGACCCAGTACTTC

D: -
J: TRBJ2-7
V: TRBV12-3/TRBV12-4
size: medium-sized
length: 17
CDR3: CASAPTYGENGAYEQYF
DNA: TGTGCCAGCGCCCCCACTTACGGGGAAAACGGGGCCTACGAGCAGTACTTC

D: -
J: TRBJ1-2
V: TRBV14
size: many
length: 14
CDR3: CASSQDLAEGGYTF
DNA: TGTGCCAGCAGCCAAGATCTGGCAGAAGGGGGCTACACCTTC

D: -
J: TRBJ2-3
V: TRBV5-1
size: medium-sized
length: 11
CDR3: CASSTTDTQYF
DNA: TGCGCCAGCAGCACCACAGATACGCAGTATTTT

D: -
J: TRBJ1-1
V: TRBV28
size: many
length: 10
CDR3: CASRRGDAFF
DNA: TGTGCCAGCAGAAGGGGGGATGCTTTCTTT

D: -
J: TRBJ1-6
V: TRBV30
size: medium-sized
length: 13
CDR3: CAWSESANSPLHF
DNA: TGTGCCTGGAGTGAATCAGCTAATTCACCCCTCCACTTT

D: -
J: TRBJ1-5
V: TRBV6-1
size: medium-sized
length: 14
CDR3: CASTREAPNQPQHF
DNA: TGTGCCAGCACCCGAGAGGCTCCGAATCAGCCCCAGCATTTT

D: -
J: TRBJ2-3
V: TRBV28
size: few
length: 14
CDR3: CASSLGRRTDTQYF
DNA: TGTGCCAGCAGTTTAGGGAGGCGCACAGATACGCAGTATTTT

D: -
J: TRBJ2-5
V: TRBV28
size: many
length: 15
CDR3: CASSSDTQGVETQYF
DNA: TGTGCCAGCAGTTCCGACACACAAGGGGTGGAGACCCAGTACTTC

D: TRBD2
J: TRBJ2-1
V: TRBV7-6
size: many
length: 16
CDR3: CASSLLLAGAVNEQFF
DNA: TGTGCCAGCAGCCTACTCCTAGCGGGAGCGGTCAATGAGCAGTTCTTC

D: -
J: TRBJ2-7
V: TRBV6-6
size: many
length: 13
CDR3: CASKGGSGHEQYF
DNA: TGTGCCAGCAAAGGCGGATCGGGCCACGAGCAGTACTTC

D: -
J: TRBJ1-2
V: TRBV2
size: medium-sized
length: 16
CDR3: CASSEVRQPFETGYTF
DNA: TGTGCCAGCAGTGAAGTTCGCCAGCCGTTTGAAACTGGCTACACCTTC

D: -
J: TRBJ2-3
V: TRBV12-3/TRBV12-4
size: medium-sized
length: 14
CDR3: CASSGTGGTDTQYF
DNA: TGTGCCAGCAGCGGGACGGGAGGCACAGATACGCAGTATTTT

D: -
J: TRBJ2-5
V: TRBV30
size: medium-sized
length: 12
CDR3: CAAAPSAGTQYF
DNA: TGTGCCGCTGCTCCCTCGGCCGGGACCCAGTACTTC

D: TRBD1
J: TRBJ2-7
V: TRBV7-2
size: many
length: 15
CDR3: CASSLVQGVLYEQYF
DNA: TGTGCCAGCAGCTTAGTACAGGGGGTACTCTACGAGCAGTACTTC

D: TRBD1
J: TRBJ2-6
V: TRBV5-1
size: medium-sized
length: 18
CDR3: CASSFNPGQASGANVLTF
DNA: TGCGCCAGCAGCTTCAACCCGGGACAGGCCTCTGGGGCCAACGTCCTGACTTTC

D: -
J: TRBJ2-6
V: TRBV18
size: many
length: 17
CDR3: CASSPGRLASGANVLTF
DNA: TGTGCCAGCTCACCGGGGAGGTTAGCCTCTGGGGCCAACGTCCTGACTTTC

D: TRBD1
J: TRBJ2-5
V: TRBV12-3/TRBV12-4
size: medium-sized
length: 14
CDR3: CASTDRVGQETQYF
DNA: TGTGCCAGCACCGACAGGGTGGGGCAAGAGACCCAGTACTTC

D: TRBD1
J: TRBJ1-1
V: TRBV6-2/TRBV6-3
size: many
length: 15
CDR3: CASRPPLTGYTEAFF
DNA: TGTGCCAGCAGACCGCCTCTGACAGGGTACACTGAAGCTTTCTTT

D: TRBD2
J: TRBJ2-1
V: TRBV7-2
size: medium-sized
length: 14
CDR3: CASSRLAGVNEQFF
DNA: TGTGCCAGCAGCCGTCTAGCGGGAGTAAATGAGCAGTTCTTC

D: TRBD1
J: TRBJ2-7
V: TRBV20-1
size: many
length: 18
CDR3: CSASTLFGTGADNREQYF
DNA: TGCAGTGCTAGCACCCTATTCGGGACAGGAGCCGACAATCGGGAGCAGTACTTC

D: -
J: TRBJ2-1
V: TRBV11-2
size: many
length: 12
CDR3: CASSLEANEQFF
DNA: TGTGCCAGCAGCTTAGAGGCCAATGAGCAGTTCTTC

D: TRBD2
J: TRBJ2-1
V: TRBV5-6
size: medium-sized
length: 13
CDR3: CASSPKGLAGLFF
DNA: TGTGCCAGCAGCCCGAAGGGTCTAGCGGGATTGTTCTTC

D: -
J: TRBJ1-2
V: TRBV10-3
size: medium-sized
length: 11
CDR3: CAAQRLEGYTF
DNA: TGTGCCGCCCAACGGCTGGAAGGCTACACCTTC

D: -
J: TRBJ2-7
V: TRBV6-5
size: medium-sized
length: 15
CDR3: CASSSHRQEAYEQYF
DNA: TGTGCCAGCAGTTCCCATCGACAGGAGGCCTACGAGCAGTACTTC

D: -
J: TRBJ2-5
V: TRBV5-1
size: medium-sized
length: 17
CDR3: CASSLIKGDEFYETQYF
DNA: TGCGCCAGCAGCTTGATCAAGGGGGACGAGTTTTATGAGACCCAGTACTTC

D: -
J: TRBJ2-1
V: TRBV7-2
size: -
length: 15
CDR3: CASSRSGLDYNEQFF
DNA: TGTGCCAGCAGCCGATCCGGGCTAGACTACAATGAGCAGTTCTTC

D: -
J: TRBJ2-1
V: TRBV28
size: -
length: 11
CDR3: CASRGTFEQFF
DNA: TGTGCCAGCAGGGGGACCTTTGAGCAGTTCTTC

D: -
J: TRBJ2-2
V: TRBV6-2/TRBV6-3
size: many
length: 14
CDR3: CASVEIGWTGELFF
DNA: TGTGCCAGTGTTGAAATCGGGTGGACCGGGGAGCTGTTTTTT

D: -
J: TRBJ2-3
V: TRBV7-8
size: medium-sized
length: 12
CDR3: CASSLGGHTQYF
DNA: TGTGCCAGCAGCTTAGGAGGGCATACGCAGTATTTT